The TCR beta chain under discussion was sequenced for a study of cytomegalovirus exposure and HLA in healthy donors. Turning to the study itself: Of 350 to 400 genotyped donors, more than 75% grouped in the Caucasian-associated ancestry cluster.

The primer mix had 60 Vbeta and 13 Jbeta primers. Libraries were prepared by immunoSEQ multiplex PCR; TCRdb keeps only in-frame clonotypes and omits some of them. The sample lists approximately 110,000 clones, more than 9.5% seen once, with 15% to 20% in the top ten. This clone has only a few counts. Its antigen is currently unknown. The CDR3 consists of 15 residues. CDR1 and CDR2 from the germline V gene are MGHRA and YSYEKL. With V trimmed by 0 bases and J by 4 bases, 2 bases remained unmatched. Findings of the study overall: According to a later analysis, donors in an Asian-associated ancestry cluster reportedly had fewer N-insertions than the approximately 620-donor mean. Later analysis identified some 16,000 TCR beta sequences associated with HLA alleles, using a false discovery rate threshold of 0.05. Later analysis showed most CMV-associated TCR beta chains appearing HLA-restricted.

This clonotype originated in a man aged 40-49 years in good health and CMV-seropositive. The V and J genes are TRBV4-1 and TRBJ2-5, with 10 bases aligning to TRBD1. Sequences were obtained from PBMCs. This CDR3 reads CASSQDGDRGETQYF. In DNA, the CDR3 is TGCGCCAGCAGCCAAGACGGGGACAGGGGAGAGACCCAGTACTTC.